This T cell receptor beta chain was identified in a study of metastatic and nonmetastatic thyroid tumors. In the study overall: Comparative analysis of repertoires was undertaken across blood and tumor or nodule tissue obtained from malignant and benign thyroid patients.

Through MiXCR, TCRdb re-clonotyped the PCR reads. Of about 5,200 clones listed, roughly 25% are singletons. This clone was seen repeatedly, ten times or more. V trimming: 6 bases; J trimming: 5 bases; junction bases outside the gene matches: 14. Germline V gives CDR1 SQVTM, CDR2 ANQGSEA. CDR3 length: 17 residues. None of the patients had undergone any treatment ahead of thyroid surgery. The genes are TRBV29-1 and TRBJ2-1; TRBD2 matches 12 bases. Specimen: adjacent normal tissue. This clonotype was sampled from a female donor with papillary thyroid cancer or a benign thyroid nodule (not recorded which). Some clones in this sample may be carry-over from other donors' samples. CDR3 DNA sequence: TGCAGCGTAATGACTAGCGGGAGAAGTTGGCCTCACAATGAGCAGTTCTTC. Its translation: CSVMTSGRSWPHNEQFF.